This record looks at one T cell receptor (beta chain) sequence and its context. Its specificity is unknown. This same CDR3 is encoded by further DNA sequences in the sample. Measured with immunoSEQ multiplex PCR; TCRdb has only the in-frame clones, and not every one. The repertoire has about 130,000 clones, roughly 90% of them found once; the top ten carry around 1.5%. Trimming at V came to 2 bases and at J to 2 bases, leaving 1 base not matched to a gene. CDR1 and CDR2 (germline): MNHEY, SMNVEV (reference sequence). The CDR3 runs 14 residues. The source of the sample is a study of T cell responses to AZD1222 COVID-19 vaccine. The study's findings and limits: Nearly half of the spike-specific TCRs reportedly recognize variant regions that carry no mutations. The study identified only 6 or 7 AZD1222 recipients as seropositive at baseline.

The V and J genes are TRBV27 and TRBJ2-7, with TRBD1 matching 9 bases. The source was peripheral blood, collected on day 0 of AZD1222 vaccination. The sequence derives from an adult in good health. In nucleotides, the CDR3 is TGTGCCAGCAGTTTAAGACAGGGGGCCTACGAGCAGTACTTC. Amino acid sequence: CASSLRQGAYEQYF.